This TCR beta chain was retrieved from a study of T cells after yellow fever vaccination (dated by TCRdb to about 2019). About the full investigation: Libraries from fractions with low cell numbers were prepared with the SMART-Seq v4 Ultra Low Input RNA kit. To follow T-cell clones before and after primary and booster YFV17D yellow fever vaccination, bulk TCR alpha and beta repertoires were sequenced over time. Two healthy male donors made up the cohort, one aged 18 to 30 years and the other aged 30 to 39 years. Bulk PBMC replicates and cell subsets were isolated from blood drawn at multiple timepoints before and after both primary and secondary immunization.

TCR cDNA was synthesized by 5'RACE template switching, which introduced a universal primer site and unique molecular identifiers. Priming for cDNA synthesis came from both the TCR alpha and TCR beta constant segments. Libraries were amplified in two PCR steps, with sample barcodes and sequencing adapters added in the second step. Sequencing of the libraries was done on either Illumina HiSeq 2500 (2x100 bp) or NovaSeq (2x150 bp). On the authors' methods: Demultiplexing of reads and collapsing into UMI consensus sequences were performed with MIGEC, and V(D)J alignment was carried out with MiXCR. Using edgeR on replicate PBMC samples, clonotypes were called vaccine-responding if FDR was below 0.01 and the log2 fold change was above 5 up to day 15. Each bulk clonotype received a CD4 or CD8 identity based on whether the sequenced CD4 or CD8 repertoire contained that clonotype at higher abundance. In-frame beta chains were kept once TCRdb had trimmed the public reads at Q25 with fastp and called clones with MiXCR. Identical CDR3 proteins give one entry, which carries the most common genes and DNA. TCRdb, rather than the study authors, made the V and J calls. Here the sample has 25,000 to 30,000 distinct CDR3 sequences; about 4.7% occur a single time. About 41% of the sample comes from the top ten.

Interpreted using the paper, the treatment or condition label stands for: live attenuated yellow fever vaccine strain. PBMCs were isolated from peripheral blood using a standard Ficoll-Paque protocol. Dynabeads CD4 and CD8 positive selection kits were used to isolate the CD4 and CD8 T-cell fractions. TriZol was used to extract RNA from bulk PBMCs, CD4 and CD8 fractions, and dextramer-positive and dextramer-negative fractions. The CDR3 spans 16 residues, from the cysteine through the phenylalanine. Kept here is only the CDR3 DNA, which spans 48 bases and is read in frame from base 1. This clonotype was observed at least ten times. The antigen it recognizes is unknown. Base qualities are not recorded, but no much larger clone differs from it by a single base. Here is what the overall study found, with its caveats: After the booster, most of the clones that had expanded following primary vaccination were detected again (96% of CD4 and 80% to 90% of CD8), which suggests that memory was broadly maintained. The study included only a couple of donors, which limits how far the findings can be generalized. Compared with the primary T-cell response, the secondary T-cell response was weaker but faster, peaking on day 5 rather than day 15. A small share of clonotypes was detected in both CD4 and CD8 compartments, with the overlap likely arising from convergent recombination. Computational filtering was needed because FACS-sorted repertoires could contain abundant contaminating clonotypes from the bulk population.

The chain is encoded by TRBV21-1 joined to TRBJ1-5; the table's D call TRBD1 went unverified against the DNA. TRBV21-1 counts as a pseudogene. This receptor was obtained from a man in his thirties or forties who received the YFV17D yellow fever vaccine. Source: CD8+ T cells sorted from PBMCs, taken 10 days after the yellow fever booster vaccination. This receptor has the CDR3 CASSKAGTGSFQPQHF. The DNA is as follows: TGTGCCAGCAGCAAAGCCGGGACAGGGTCGTTCCAGCCCCAGCATTTT.